The source of this T cell receptor beta chain is a study of blood T cell repertoires in COVID-19. Germline CDR1 is SNHLY and CDR2 is FYNNEI. Trimming took off 7 bases at V and 0 bases at J, with 9 bases between the two ends. CDR3 length: 13 residues. Using immunoSEQ multiplex PCR, the repertoire was profiled, and TCRdb retains in-frame clones only, with some absent. This sample yields over 350,000 clones, of which approximately 93% are seen a single time; about 0.78% belongs to the top ten. In terms of age and location, participants ranged from roughly 18 to 90 years and lived in about two dozen US areas.

Input material: PBMCs or T cells enriched from blood (not recorded which). This sequence was found in a woman between 35 and 50 years old who had been exposed to COVID-19. The chain recombines TRBV2 with TRBJ1-1; D call uncertain. Here the CDR3 DNA reads TGTGCCAGCACTGCGATCCTGAACACTGAAGCTTTCTTT. Translating it yields CASTAILNTEAFF. The full variable domain, completed using reference TRBV2 and TRBJ1-1, is EPEVTQTPSHQVTQMGQEVILRCVPISNHLYFYWYRQILGQKVEFLVSFYNNEISEKSEIFDDQFSVERPDGSNFTLKIRSTKLEDSAMYFCASTAILNTEAFFGQGTRLTVV.